This T cell receptor beta chain stems from a study of tumor-infiltrating lymphocytes in primary liver carcinoma. General study results and limits: Tumor tissue displayed a significantly greater top-250-clone fraction than blood (p = 0.039).

Regarding this clonotype: No antigen is known for it. At one end, the junction sequence differs from germline, possibly due to a read error.

The roughly 20-34 mg bulk tissue piece was not sorted before simultaneous RNA and DNA extraction. The CDR3 is made up of 15 amino acids. Germline assignment: CDR1 MNHNS and CDR2 SASEGT. Total RNA (about 500 ng) served as template for TCR beta cDNA synthesis primed by a constant-region primer. ARM-PCR was slightly modified, and three nested multiplex PCR rounds with it gave rise to the TCR beta libraries. The two initial PCR rounds, about 9 cycles each, used TRBV1-TRBV30 forward and C-beta reverse primers. Using its own MiXCR run on the multiplex PCR reads, TCRdb lists one record per CDR3 protein. The sample includes about 200,000 distinct CDR3 sequences, around four fifths of them seen just once.

Source material: tumor tissue from primary liver carcinoma. The sequence derives from a man between 40 and 49 years old with primary liver carcinoma and hepatitis B virus infection. V usage is TRBV6-1 and J usage is TRBJ1-5, with unresolved D. CDR3 DNA: TGTGCCAGCAGCGGAGGTTGGGTGAGCAATCAGCCTCAGCATTTT. Protein sequence: CASSGGWVSNQPQHF.